The clone carrying this TCR beta chain was seen a few times. Its specificity is unknown. This sample is drawn from a study of long-term antiretroviral therapy in people with HIV. Study summary: Sampling started about a decade before the 2015 immediate-ART recommendation. Findings and limits, study-wide: Patients on ART gained diversity, which nonetheless stayed below transplant donor controls.

Sequencing used immunoSEQ v3.0 at survey level. The method was immunoSEQ multiplex PCR; TCRdb's version includes in-frame clones alone and lacks a portion of them. The table includes approximately 22,000 clones, 84% detected once. The CDR3 covers 16 residues. V was cut by 0 bases and J by 4 bases, with 12 bases left in between. CDR1 is SEHNR and CDR2 is FQNEAQ in the germline V gene (reference sequence). Per individual, the PBMC samples numbered at least one pre-ART and at least two post-ART. Sequenced material: unsorted PBMCs, taken 1.9 years after starting antiretroviral therapy. The source is a woman in her forties or fifties with HIV. This chain links TRBV7-9 with TRBJ2-2, with D possibly being TRBD2 (5 bases). CDR3 bases: TGTGCCAGCAGCTTAGCCGCGGGCAGTGTCACCGGGGAGCTGTTTTTT. The encoded protein is CASSLAAGSVTGELFF.